Below are 15 T cell receptor beta chains sequenced from a single sample in a study of T cells after yellow fever vaccination. TCRdb re-analysed the 5' RACE reads in MiXCR, keeping a single row per CDR3 protein. Of about 150,000 distinct CDR3 sequences listed, 5% to 8% are singletons. The starting material was CD4+ T cells sorted from PBMCs, obtained 10 days after the yellow fever booster vaccination. These TCRs come from a man aged 25-40 years who received the YFV17D yellow fever vaccine.

This clonotype was recorded a few times. This rearrangement joins TRBV19 to TRBJ1-5, with D hard to call. V lost 3 bases to trimming and J lost 4 bases, with 10 bases between them. Germline CDR1 is LNHDA and CDR2 is SQIVND (reference sequence). The CDR3 sequence is 14 residues long. The CDR3 loop reads CASSILGFNQPQHF. In DNA form, the CDR3 reads TGTGCCAGTAGTATTTTAGGGTTTAATCAGCCCCAGCATTTT.

This clonotype was counted at least ten times. V usage is TRBV15 and J usage is TRBJ2-3, with a possible D match to TRBD2 (7 bases). The V gene's germline CDR1 is LNHNV and CDR2 YYDKDF (reference sequence). Trimming stripped 3 bases from V and 3 bases from J, with 16 bases between. CDR3 length equals 16 residues. Here the CDR3 reads CATSRAGGLGTDTQYF. CDR3 nucleotides: TGTGCCACCAGCAGGGCCGGGGGGCTCGGAACAGATACGCAGTATTTT.

This clonotype was seen more than once but under ten times. CDR3 coding DNA: TGTGCCAGCAGCTTGGGACTAGCGAATGGGGAGCTGTTTTTT. As protein: CASSLGLANGELFF. The chain combines TRBV5-5 with TRBJ2-2, with 8 positions matching TRBD2. The V gene's germline CDR1 is SGHKS and CDR2 YYEKEE (reference sequence). The junction had 3 bases not matched to a gene; V was cut back by 0 bases and J by 8 bases. The CDR3 totals 14 residues.

Note on this clonotype: Given a much more abundant clone one base away, this may be a read error. The V call is TRBV9, the J call TRBJ2-7; no clear D. The CDR3 contains 13 residues. The germline V gene encodes CDR1 SGDLS and CDR2 YYNGEE. Trimming took off 0 bases at V and 7 bases at J, with 11 bases between the two ends. The CDR3 loop is CASSVESHGEQYF. The CDR3 nucleotides are TGTGCCAGCAGCGTAGAAAGCCATGGGGAGCAGTACTTC.

This clonotype was counted ten times or more. The V and J genes are TRBV5-6 and TRBJ2-1, with 8 bases that match TRBD2. Looked up from germline, CDR1 is SGHDT and CDR2 is YYEEEE. V trimming: 4 bases; J trimming: 5 bases; junction bases outside the gene matches: 14. The CDR3 length is 17 residues. The DNA for the CDR3 is TGTGCCAGCAGCCTATCGGCAGCGGGAGATTTCCACAATGAGCAGTTCTTC. It specifies CASSLSAAGDFHNEQFF.

This clonotype was detected ten times or more. The chain uses TRBV7-2 and TRBJ2-7; D gene unclear. The germline V and J ends were trimmed by 0 bases and 3 bases, with 6 bases remaining between them. The CDR3 contains 13 residues. Germline V lookup: CDR1 SGHTA, CDR2 FQGNSA. The CDR3 protein is CASSLAYLYEQYF. CDR3 sequence (DNA): TGTGCCAGCAGCTTAGCGTATCTCTACGAGCAGTACTTC.

This clonotype occurred many times. The chain has TRBV25-1 and TRBJ2-4, with 10 bases identical to TRBD2. With 4 bases clipped from V and 8 bases from J, the junction kept 2 bases outside the gene matches. The V gene's germline CDR1 is MGHDK and CDR2 SYGVNS. This CDR3 is built from 13 residues. CDR3 DNA: TGTGCCAGCAGTGCTGGACTAGCGGACATTCAGTACTTC. Translation: CASSAGLADIQYF. The full variable domain, rest sourced from reference TRBV25-1 and TRBJ2-4, is EADIYQTPRYLVIGTGKKITLECSQTMGHDKMYWYQQDPGMELHLIHYSYGVNSTEKGDLSSESTVSRIRTEHFPLTLESARPSHTSQYLCASSAGLADIQYFGAGTRLSVL.

This clonotype came up many times. At one boundary the junction diverges from the germline segment, which might be a read error. V is TRBV20-1 and J is TRBJ2-3, with TRBD1 as a possible D gene (6 bases). The CDR3 extends over 16 amino acids. CDR1 DFQATT and CDR2 SNEGSKA come from the germline V gene (reference sequence). CDR3 in DNA: TGCAGTGCAAGAGATCCCCCGGGACAAAAGTTGGGTACGCAGTATTTT. Amino acid sequence: CSARDPPGQKLGTQYF.

This clonotype was counted many times. The J gene is TRBJ2-1, the V gene TRBV5-6; possible D gene TRBD1, 6 bases. CDR3 size: 13 residues. CDR1 and CDR2 (germline): SGHDT, YYEEEE. Trimming took off 4 bases at V and 4 bases at J, with 9 bases between the two ends. DNA for the CDR3: TGTGCCAGCAGCCCCGACAGGTACAATGAGCAGTTCTTC. It is translated as CASSPDRYNEQFF. Full variable domain (remainder filled in from reference TRBV5-6 and TRBJ2-1): DAGVTQSPTHLIKTRGQQVTLRCSPKSGHDTVSWYQQALGQGPQFIFQYYEEEERQRGNFPDRFSGHQFPNYSSELNVNALLLGDSALYLCASSPDRYNEQFFGPGTRLTVL.

This clonotype showed up many times. The chain is built from TRBV7-2 and TRBJ2-7, with 8 bases lining up with TRBD2. This CDR3 has 18 amino acids. The germline V gene has CDR1 SGHTA and CDR2 FQGNSA. J gave up 4 bases and V 5 bases, and 19 bases lay outside the gene matches. CDR3 coding DNA: TGTGCCAGCAGCCTCGGGGGGGCATTACTTTCTGGGGGATACGAGCAGTACTTC. Amino acid sequence: CASSLGGALLSGGYEQYF.

This clonotype appeared many times. V gene TRBV5-1 combines with J gene TRBJ2-5; weak D call: TRBD1 (6 bases). This CDR3 spans 13 amino acids. Germline CDR1 reads SGHRS; CDR2 reads YFSETQ. V shed 3 bases and J shed 2 bases, with 8 bases lying between them. The CDR3 is CASSSTGQETQYF. In nucleotides, the CDR3 is TGCGCCAGCAGCTCGACAGGACAAGAGACCCAGTACTTC.

In its sample, this clonotype was seen many times. The rearrangement uses TRBV10-3 and TRBJ1-1, with 7 bases lining up with TRBD1. From germline, CDR1 is ENHRY and CDR2 SYGVKD. This CDR3 is built from 14 residues. The V gene end was trimmed by 7 bases and the J gene end by 1 base; junction bases not matched to a gene: 6. Here the CDR3 reads CAIISTGSNTEAFF. As DNA, the CDR3 is TGTGCCATCATTTCGACAGGGTCGAACACTGAAGCTTTCTTT.

This clonotype was recorded many times. This chain links TRBV6-5 with TRBJ1-2; unclear D gene. Trimming took 2 bases from V and 9 from J, leaving 10 bases between them. The CDR3 runs 12 residues. CDR1 is MNHEY and CDR2 is SVGAGI in the germline V gene. The CDR3 DNA follows: TGTGCCAGCAGTTACCAAGGGAGAAGCTACACCTTC. Protein sequence: CASSYQGRSYTF.

This clonotype was seen ten or more times. V and J are TRBV7-8 and TRBJ2-2; TRBD2 matches at 11 bases. V was clipped by 1 base and J by 7 bases; unmatched bases: 14. Germline-derived CDR1 and CDR2 are SGHVS and FQNEAQ. This CDR3 contains 19 residues. CDR3 coding DNA: TGTGCCAGCAGCTTAGTATTTGTAGCGGGAGGGCCGGAGAGCGGGGAGCTGTTTTTT. This translates into CASSLVFVAGGPESGELFF. The full variable domain, completed using reference TRBV7-8 and TRBJ2-2, is GAGVSQSPRYKVAKRGQDVALRCDPISGHVSLFWYQQALGQGPEFLTYFQNEAQLDKSGLPSDRFFAERPEGSVSTLKIQRTQQEDSAVYLCASSLVFVAGGPESGELFFGEGSRLTVL.

This clonotype was recorded many times. The CDR3 loop is CASSLNEYEQYF. In DNA form, the CDR3 reads TGTGCCAGCAGTTTAAACGAGTACGAGCAGTACTTC. The rearrangement joins TRBV12-3 or TRBV12-4 to TRBJ2-7; D gene unclear. This CDR3 region has 12 residues. V shed 2 bases and J shed 4 bases, with 6 bases lying between them.